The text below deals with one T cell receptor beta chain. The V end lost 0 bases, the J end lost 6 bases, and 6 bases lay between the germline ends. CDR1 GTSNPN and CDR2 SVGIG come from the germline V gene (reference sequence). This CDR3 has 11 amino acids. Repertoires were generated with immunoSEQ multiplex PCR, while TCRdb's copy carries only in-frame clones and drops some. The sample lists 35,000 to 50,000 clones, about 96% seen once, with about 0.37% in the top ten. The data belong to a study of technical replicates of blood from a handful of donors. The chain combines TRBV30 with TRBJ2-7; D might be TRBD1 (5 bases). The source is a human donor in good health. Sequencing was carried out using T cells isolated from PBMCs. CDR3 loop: CAWSVTGEQYF. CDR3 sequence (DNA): TGTGCCTGGAGTGTAACAGGCGAGCAGTACTTC.